Sequencing of this T cell receptor (beta chain) was carried out in a study of human T cells and chemical hapten exposure. Regarding time point: patch test 1, 2 weeks after DPC sensitization. Sample treatment: therapeutic diphenylcyclopropenone sensitization with weekly scalp DPC. Trimming removed 4 bases from V and 1 base from J, with 14 bases in between. The germline CDR1 and CDR2 sequences are SGHRS and YFSETQ. This CDR3 contains 15 residues. Individual cDNA molecules each carried unique molecular identifiers attached by the library. TCRdb analysed the RACE reads with MiXCR anew, one entry per CDR3 protein. There are approximately 80,000 distinct CDR3 sequences in the sample; about 10% occur only once, and 3.5% to 4.5% lies in the top ten. A word on this clonotype: Its target is unknown.

Study results and caveats: PT1 expanded TCR counts and patch test score were linked, and their correlation was positive. No change in TCRs above 1 in 1000 frequency was produced by DPC sensitization. Significantly greater numbers of large CDR3 similarity clusters came from expanded TCRs than from controls.

The V and J genes are TRBV5-1 and TRBJ2-5; D may correspond to TRBD1 or TRBD2 (5 bases each). The TCR sequence derives from a woman aged 45-60 years with alopecia areata. Some clones in this sample may be carry-over from other donors' samples. The material sequenced was whole blood, taken in connection with sensitization to the hapten diphenylcyclopropenone (DPC). CDR3 sequence reads: CASSRIPGPQETQYF. The DNA for the CDR3 is TGCGCCAGCAGCCGTATCCCGGGACCCCAAGAGACCCAGTACTTC.